These 30 T cell receptor beta chains share one sample of origin, sequenced in a study of early T cells in non-severe SARS-CoV-2 infection. MiXCR was run by TCRdb on the 5' RACE reads, yielding one entry per CDR3 protein. This table holds tens of thousands of distinct CDR3 sequences, roughly 10% found once. The sample consisted of whole blood. Receptors originate from an adult who was a healthcare worker with PCR-confirmed SARS-CoV-2 infection or an uninfected control (not recorded which).

This clonotype was picked up many times. The rearrangement links TRBV7-8 to TRBJ1-5; D possibly corresponds to TRBD1 (6 bases). The V gene lost 1 base and the J gene lost 0 bases, with 10 bases spanning the gap. CDR1 is SGHVS, CDR2 FQNEAQ, per germline. CDR3 length equals 16 residues. CDR3 bases: TGTGCCAGCAGCTTAGTAGGGGGTTATAGCAATCAGCCCCAGCATTTT. Its translation: CASSLVGGYSNQPQHF.

This clonotype occurred once. This chain joins TRBV4-1 and TRBJ2-2; 7 bases are shared with TRBD2. Germline V lookup: CDR1 MGHRA, CDR2 YSYEKL. The V and J ends lost 4 bases and 3 bases, in that order; junction bases with no gene match: 5. CDR3 length: 15 amino acids. The CDR3 nucleotides read TGCGCCAGCAGCCTACGGGAGGCGGACACCGGGGAGCTGTTTTTT. Translating it yields CASSLREADTGELFF.

This clonotype has ten or more counts. The V and J genes are TRBV28 and TRBJ1-2; D gene uncertain. Germline lookup yields CDR1 MDHEN and CDR2 SYDVKM. The germline V and J ends were trimmed by 5 bases and 5 bases, with 6 bases remaining between them. This CDR3 spans 11 amino acids. The CDR3 region is CASSPKYGYTF. As DNA, the CDR3 is TGTGCCAGCAGTCCGAAGTATGGCTACACCTTC.

This clonotype was observed a few times. The chain uses TRBV29-1 and TRBJ1-1, with no clear D. Germline CDR1 SQVTM, CDR2 ANQGSEA. V was shortened by 7 bases and J by 3 bases, with 12 bases between the two germline ends. The CDR3 loop spans 12 amino acids. The CDR3 nucleotides read TGCAGCGCCGTTGGAGCGGACACTGAAGCTTTCTTT. Translated, it gives CSAVGADTEAFF.

The chain recombines TRBV20-1 with TRBJ1-5; D not certain. Germline lookup yields CDR1 DFQATT and CDR2 SNEGSKA (reference sequence). The CDR3 is made up of 12 amino acids. Trimming took 3 bases from V and 3 from J, leaving 6 bases between them. CDR3 in DNA: TGCAGTGCTAGTGGCCTCAATCAGCCCCAGCATTTT. Translating it yields CSASGLNQPQHF.

This chain joins TRBV7-2 and TRBJ2-3; either TRBD1 or TRBD2 may supply D (6 bases each). Germline V gives CDR1 SGHTA, CDR2 FQGNSA. V was cut by 1 base and J by 2 bases, with 10 bases left in between. The CDR3 spans 15 residues. The chain's CDR3 is CASSLEGGYTDTQYF. The DNA of the CDR3 is TGTGCCAGCAGCTTAGAGGGGGGTTACACAGATACGCAGTATTTT.

This clonotype was seen many times. The rearrangement uses TRBV5-4 and TRBJ2-7; TRBD2 aligns across 7 bases. CDR1 is SGHNT and CDR2 is YYREEE in the germline V gene (reference sequence). The CDR3 is made up of 13 amino acids. The junction had 3 bases not matched to a gene; V was cut back by 4 bases and J by 2 bases. The CDR3 protein is CASSERDAYEQYF. In nucleotides, the CDR3 is TGTGCCAGCAGCGAGCGGGACGCCTACGAGCAGTACTTC. The full variable domain, with the rest looked up from reference TRBV5-4 and TRBJ2-7, is ETGVTQSPTHLIKTRGQQVTLRCSSQSGHNTVSWYQQALGQGPQFIFQYYREEENGRGNFPPRFSGLQFPNYSSELNVNALELDDSALYLCASSERDAYEQYFGPGTRLTVT.

This clonotype has at least ten counts. The rearrangement joins TRBV2 to TRBJ2-1; D might be TRBD1 or TRBD2, each matching 5 bases. The CDR3 contains 12 residues. Germline V gene data show CDR1 as SNHLY and CDR2 as FYNNEI. Trimming shortened V by 4 bases and J by 6 bases, and 7 bases separated the two germline ends. CDR3 in DNA: TGTGCCAGCAGTGTCGGGGCCAATGAGCAGTTCTTC. It is translated as CASSVGANEQFF.

This clonotype was detected only a few times. The V and J genes are TRBV20-1 and TRBJ2-7, with TRBD2 as a possible D gene (5 bases). V was shortened by 6 bases and J by 7 bases, with 13 bases between the two germline ends. The CDR3 is 11 amino acids. Germline V gives CDR1 DFQATT, CDR2 SNEGSKA (reference sequence). The CDR3 loop is CSAQSGLEQYF. As DNA, the CDR3 is TGCAGTGCCCAGAGCGGTCTTGAGCAGTACTTC.

This clonotype was seen only a few times. This chain joins TRBV10-3 and TRBJ2-7, with D possibly TRBD2 on 6 matching bases. V lost 10 bases to trimming and J lost 6 bases, with 13 bases between them. The CDR3 is 11 residues long. CDR1 is ENHRY and CDR2 is SYGVKD in the germline V gene. Here the CDR3 reads CATGTQFEQYF. CDR3 sequence (DNA): TGTGCCACCGGGACTCAATTCGAGCAGTACTTC.

V is TRBV5-1 and J is TRBJ2-1; tentative D call: TRBD2 (5 bases). The CDR3 extends over 10 amino acids. Trimming removed 4 bases at V and 14 bases at J, with 10 bases between. The V gene's germline CDR1 is SGHRS and CDR2 YFSETQ. CDR3 amino acids: CASSILEEFF. CDR3 coding DNA: TGCGCCAGCAGCATCCTGGAGGAGTTCTTC. Complete variable domain (other parts from reference TRBV5-1 and TRBJ2-1): KAGVTQTPRYLIKTRGQQVTLSCSPISGHRSVSWYQQTPGQGLQFLFEYFSETQRNKGNFPGRFSGRQFSNSRSEMNVSTLELGDSALYLCASSILEEFFGPGTRLTVL.

Only a few counts were recorded for this clonotype. The chain links TRBV20-1 to TRBJ1-6; unclear D gene. V lost 0 bases to trimming and J lost 9 bases, with 6 bases between them. This CDR3 spans 12 amino acids. Germline-derived CDR1 and CDR2 are DFQATT and SNEGSKA (reference sequence). The CDR3 sequence: CSARDPPSPLHF. In DNA form, the CDR3 reads TGCAGTGCTAGAGATCCCCCTTCACCCCTCCACTTT.

This clonotype was seen many times. V and J are TRBV6-5 and TRBJ2-3; D is uncertain. Germline-derived CDR1 and CDR2 are MNHEY and SVGAGI. With 0 bases removed from V and 3 bases from J, the gap between germline ends came to 4 bases. The CDR3 runs to 13 residues. CDR3 coding DNA: TGTGCCAGCAGTTACTCTGGTACAGATACGCAGTATTTT. Translation gives CASSYSGTDTQYF.

In this sample, this clonotype turned up many times. The chain has TRBV5-5 and TRBJ2-5, with D tentatively TRBD1 (6 bases). The CDR3 is 15 residues long. The V and J ends lost 1 base and 4 bases respectively, with 14 bases between them. In germline, CDR1 is SGHKS, CDR2 YYEKEE (reference sequence). The CDR3 spells CASSLTGIPGETQYF. In DNA, the CDR3 is TGTGCCAGCAGCTTGACAGGGATCCCGGGAGAGACCCAGTACTTC.

This clonotype was picked up many times. V is TRBV5-4 and J is TRBJ2-1, with D unresolved. This CDR3 is 14 amino acids long. Germline CDR1 reads SGHNT; CDR2 reads YYREEE (reference sequence). V was trimmed by 2 bases and J by 6 bases, leaving 12 bases between them. The CDR3 is CASSFEGRPNEQFF. The CDR3 DNA follows: TGTGCCAGCAGCTTCGAAGGTCGCCCCAATGAGCAGTTCTTC.

J is TRBJ1-3 and V is TRBV7-9; D is undetermined. Per the germline V gene, CDR1 is SEHNR and CDR2 is FQNEAQ (reference sequence). The CDR3 contains 14 residues. V lost 3 bases to trimming and J lost 4 bases, with 10 bases between them. The CDR3 DNA reads TGTGCCAGCAGCTTGAAGGGATCCGGAAACACCATATATTTT. This translates into CASSLKGSGNTIYF.

The V call is TRBV4-3, the J call TRBJ2-5; 9 bases line up with TRBD1. The CDR3 is made up of 14 amino acids. With 1 base clipped from V and 3 bases from J, the junction kept 0 bases outside the gene matches. Per germline, CDR1 LGHNA and CDR2 YSLEER. The CDR3 DNA reads as TGCGCCAGCAGCCAAGGGACAGGGGAAGAGACCCAGTACTTC. This encodes CASSQGTGEETQYF.

J is TRBJ2-5 and V is TRBV20-1; 9 positions agree with TRBD2. V lost 1 base to trimming and J lost 5 bases; unmatched junction nucleotides: 14. The germline CDR1 and CDR2 sequences are DFQATT and SNEGSKA (reference sequence). This CDR3 comprises 17 residues. The CDR3, as DNA: TGCAGTGCTAGAGTCTCCACCCCGGGACTAGCCTTCGAGACCCAGTACTTC. Protein sequence: CSARVSTPGLAFETQYF.

This clonotype came up a few times. The chain joins TRBV25-1 to TRBJ2-1, with 7 bases identical to TRBD2. Germline CDR1 MGHDK, CDR2 SYGVNS. This CDR3 comprises 12 residues. The J segment lost 6 bases and the V segment lost 8 bases, leaving 4 bases of the junction unmatched. This CDR3 is CASGPGGNEQFF. For the CDR3, the DNA is TGTGCCAGCGGCCCGGGGGGCAATGAGCAGTTCTTC.

In DNA, the CDR3 is TGTGCCAGCTCACCACCCTGGGCCAGAGGGGACACTGAAGCTTTCTTT. As protein: CASSPPWARGDTEAFF. The chain employs TRBV18 and TRBJ1-1, with a tentative D call TRBD1 (5 bases). V was cut by 0 bases and J by 3 bases, with 14 bases left in between. The germline V gene has CDR1 KGHSH and CDR2 LQKENI. The CDR3 totals 16 residues.

This clonotype was seen at least ten times. This chain joins TRBV12-3 or TRBV12-4 and TRBJ2-2, with D perhaps matching TRBD1 (7 bases). Between the trimmed V and J ends, which lost 7 bases and 5 bases, there was a span of 20 bases. There are 16 residues in the CDR3. CDR3 protein: CASTQGGLPGTGELFF. The CDR3 nucleotides are TGTGCCAGCACCCAGGGGGGACTTCCTGGAACCGGGGAGCTGTTTTTT.

As for this clonotype: Being one base from a much bigger clone, this may be a read error. V and J are TRBV7-3 and TRBJ2-2; the D is unclear. This CDR3 is built from 17 residues. The V end lost 1 base, the J end lost 0 bases, and 12 bases lay between the germline ends. Germline assignment: CDR1 SGHTA and CDR2 FQGTGA. For the CDR3, the DNA is TGTGCCAGCAGCTTAAGTTCCACCGAGACGAACACCGGGGAGCTGTTTTTT. Encoded protein: CASSLSSTETNTGELFF.

The chain links TRBV20-1 to TRBJ2-7, with D uncertain. V dropped 3 bases and J dropped 3 bases, with 9 bases sitting between them. Germline-derived CDR1 and CDR2 are DFQATT and SNEGSKA (reference sequence). The CDR3 contains 12 residues. The CDR3 region has the DNA TGCAGTGCTAGGGGCGGCTTCTACGAGCAGTACTTC. This translates into CSARGGFYEQYF.

This clonotype occurred many times. The chain carries TRBV30 and TRBJ1-1, with D hard to call. V lost 2 bases and J 1 base, leaving 5 bases between the germline ends. The CDR3 runs 12 residues. Germline CDR1 reads GTSNPN; CDR2 reads SVGIG (reference sequence). In nucleotides, the CDR3 is TGTGCCTGGAGTAAAGAGAACACTGAAGCTTTCTTT. It translates to CAWSKENTEAFF. The full variable domain, with the rest looked up from reference TRBV30 and TRBJ1-1, is SQTIHQWPATLVQPVGSPLSLECTVEGTSNPNLYWYRQAAGRGLQLLFYSVGIGQISSEVPQNLSASRPQDRQFILSSKKLLLSDSGFYLCAWSKENTEAFFGQGTRLTVV.

The chain has TRBV7-9 and TRBJ2-2; 8 bases map to TRBD2. This CDR3 is 14 amino acids long. Germline V gene data show CDR1 as SEHNR and CDR2 as FQNEAQ (reference sequence). The ends lost 10 bases at V and 2 bases at J; junction bases unmatched: 6. The CDR3 here is CAISGGPNTGELFF. The CDR3 DNA follows: TGTGCCATCTCGGGGGGGCCTAACACCGGGGAGCTGTTTTTT.

This clonotype was seen a handful of times. The chain has TRBV11-2 and TRBJ2-1, with 7 bases fitting TRBD2. The V and J ends lost 2 bases and 8 bases, in that order; junction bases with no gene match: 9. The CDR3 spans 15 residues. From germline, CDR1 is SGHAT and CDR2 FQNNGV. The CDR3 spells CASSLRTGGGHEQFF. CDR3 DNA sequence: TGTGCCAGCAGCTTACGGACGGGAGGAGGTCATGAGCAGTTCTTC.

The sample holds a few counts of this clonotype. This chain connects TRBV5-4 to TRBJ2-5, with 9 nucleotides matching TRBD1. This CDR3 has 14 amino acids. Germline V gene data show CDR1 as SGHNT and CDR2 as YYREEE (reference sequence). V lost 9 bases to trimming and J lost 4 bases; unmatched junction nucleotides: 10. Here the CDR3 reads CATGTGTGRETQYF. The CDR3 DNA sequence: TGTGCCACCGGGACAGGGACAGGGAGAGAGACCCAGTACTTC.

This clonotype came up a few times. The chain is built from TRBV7-6 and TRBJ2-3; no reliable D call. The germline V gene encodes CDR1 SGHVS and CDR2 FNYEAQ. CDR3 length equals 16 residues. The ends were cut back, 1 base at V and 4 bases at J, with 15 bases in the middle. CDR3 region: CASSLEFLTRPDTQYF. CDR3 DNA sequence: TGTGCCAGCAGCTTAGAATTCCTAACCCGGCCAGATACGCAGTATTTT.

The V and J genes are TRBV5-1 and TRBJ1-1; TRBD1 matches at 11 bases. Germline CDR1 SGHRS, CDR2 YFSETQ. The CDR3 runs to 18 residues. V lost 4 bases, J lost 4 bases, and 15 bases stayed unmatched. CDR3 residues: CASSTNGQGASWGTEAFF. Written as DNA, the CDR3 is TGCGCCAGCAGCACCAACGGACAGGGGGCTAGTTGGGGCACTGAAGCTTTCTTT.

This clonotype has a handful of counts. V usage is TRBV27 and J usage is TRBJ2-1; D call uncertain. The V end was cut by 5 bases, the J end by 7 bases, with 6 bases between. Looked up from germline, CDR1 is MNHEY and CDR2 is SMNVEV (reference sequence). The CDR3 runs 11 residues. The CDR3: CASSGRNEQFF. The CDR3 DNA sequence: TGTGCCAGCAGTGGCCGAAATGAGCAGTTCTTC.